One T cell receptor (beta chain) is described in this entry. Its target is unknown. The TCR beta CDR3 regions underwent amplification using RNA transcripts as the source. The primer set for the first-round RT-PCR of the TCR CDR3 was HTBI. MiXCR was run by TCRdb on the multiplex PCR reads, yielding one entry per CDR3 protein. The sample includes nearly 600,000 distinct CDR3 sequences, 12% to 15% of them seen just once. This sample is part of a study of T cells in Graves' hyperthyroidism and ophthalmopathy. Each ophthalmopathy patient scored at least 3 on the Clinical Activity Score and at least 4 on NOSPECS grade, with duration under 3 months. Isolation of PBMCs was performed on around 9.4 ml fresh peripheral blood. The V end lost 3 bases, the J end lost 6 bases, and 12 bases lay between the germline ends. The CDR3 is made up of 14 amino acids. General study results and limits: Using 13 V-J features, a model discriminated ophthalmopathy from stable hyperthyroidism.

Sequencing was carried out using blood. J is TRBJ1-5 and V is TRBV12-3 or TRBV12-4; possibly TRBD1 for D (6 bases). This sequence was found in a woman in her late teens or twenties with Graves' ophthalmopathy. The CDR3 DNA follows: TGTGCCAGCAGTTTTGGGACACGAGGTCAGCCCCAGCATTTT. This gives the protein CASSFGTRGQPQHF.